Reported below is one T cell receptor beta chain. Its specificity is unknown. Method: immunoSEQ multiplex PCR; TCRdb's copy keeps in-frame clones and lacks some. The sample holds a few hundred thousand clones, roughly 89% seen once. The data were taken from a study of cytomegalovirus exposure and HLA in healthy donors. Study outcomes and limitations: Generally TCR sequences proved uncommon, though certain public TCRs appeared in numerous donors.

Trimming removed 7 bases at V and 7 bases at J, with 14 bases between. There are 13 residues in the CDR3. The germline V gene encodes CDR1 LNHDA and CDR2 SQIVND (reference sequence). The receptor's source is a young woman in good health and CMV-seronegative. The rearrangement links TRBV19 to TRBJ2-1; unclear D gene. The specimen was PBMCs. CDR3 DNA sequence: TGTGCCAGTACCGCCCGGGTTGCAAATGAGCAGTTCTTC. Protein sequence: CASTARVANEQFF.